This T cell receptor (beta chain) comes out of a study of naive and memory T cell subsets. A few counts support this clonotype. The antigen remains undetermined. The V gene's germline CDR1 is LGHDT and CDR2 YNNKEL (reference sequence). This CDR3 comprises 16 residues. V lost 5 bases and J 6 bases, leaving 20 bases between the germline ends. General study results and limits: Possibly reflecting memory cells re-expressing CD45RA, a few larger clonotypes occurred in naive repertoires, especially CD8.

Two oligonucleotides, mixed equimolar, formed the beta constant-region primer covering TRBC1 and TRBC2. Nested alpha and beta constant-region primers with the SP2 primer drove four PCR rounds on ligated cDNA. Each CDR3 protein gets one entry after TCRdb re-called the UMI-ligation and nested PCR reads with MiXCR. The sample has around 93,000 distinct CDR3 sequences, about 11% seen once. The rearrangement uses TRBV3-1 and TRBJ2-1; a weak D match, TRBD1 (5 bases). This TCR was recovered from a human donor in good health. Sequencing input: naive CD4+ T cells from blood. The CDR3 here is CASSYRTSLWGNEQFF. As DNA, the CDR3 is TGTGCCAGCAGCTACAGGACCTCCCTTTGGGGCAATGAGCAGTTCTTC.